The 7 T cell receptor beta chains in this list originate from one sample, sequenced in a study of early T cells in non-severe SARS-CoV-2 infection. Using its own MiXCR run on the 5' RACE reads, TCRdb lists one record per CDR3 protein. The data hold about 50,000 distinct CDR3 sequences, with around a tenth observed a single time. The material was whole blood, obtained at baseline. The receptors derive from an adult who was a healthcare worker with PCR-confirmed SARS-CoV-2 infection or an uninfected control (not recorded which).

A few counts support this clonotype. Here the CDR3 DNA reads TGTGCCAGTAGTATAGATCAACCGCTTGATGGGGTGGATACGCAGTATTTT. It encodes CASSIDQPLDGVDTQYF. The chain is built from TRBV19 and TRBJ2-3; D is uncertain. CDR1 is LNHDA, CDR2 SQIVND, per germline (reference sequence). Trimming shortened V by 0 bases and J by 6 bases, and 19 bases separated the two germline ends. The CDR3 is 17 residues long.

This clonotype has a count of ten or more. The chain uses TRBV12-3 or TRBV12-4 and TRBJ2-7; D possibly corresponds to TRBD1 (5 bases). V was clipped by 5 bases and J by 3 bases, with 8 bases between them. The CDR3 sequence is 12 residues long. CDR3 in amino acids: CASSPRGYEQYF. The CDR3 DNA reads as TGTGCCAGCAGTCCAAGGGGCTACGAGCAGTACTTC.

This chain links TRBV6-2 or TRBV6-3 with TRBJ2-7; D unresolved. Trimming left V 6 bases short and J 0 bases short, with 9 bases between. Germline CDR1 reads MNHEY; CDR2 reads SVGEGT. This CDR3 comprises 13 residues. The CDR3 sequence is CASRRRSSYEQYF. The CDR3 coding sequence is TGTGCCAGCAGGCGACGGAGCTCCTACGAGCAGTACTTC.

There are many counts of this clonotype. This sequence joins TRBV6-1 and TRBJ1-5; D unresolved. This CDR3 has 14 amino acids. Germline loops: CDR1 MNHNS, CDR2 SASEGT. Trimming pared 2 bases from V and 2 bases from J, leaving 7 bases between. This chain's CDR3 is CASSERHRNQPQHF. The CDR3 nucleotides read TGTGCCAGCAGTGAAAGACACCGCAATCAGCCCCAGCATTTT.

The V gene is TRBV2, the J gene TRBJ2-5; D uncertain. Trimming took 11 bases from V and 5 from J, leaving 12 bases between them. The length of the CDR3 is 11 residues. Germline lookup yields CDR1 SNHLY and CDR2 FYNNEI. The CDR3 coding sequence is TGTGCCTCAGTTGCCGGGGAGACCCAGTACTTC. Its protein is CASVAGETQYF.

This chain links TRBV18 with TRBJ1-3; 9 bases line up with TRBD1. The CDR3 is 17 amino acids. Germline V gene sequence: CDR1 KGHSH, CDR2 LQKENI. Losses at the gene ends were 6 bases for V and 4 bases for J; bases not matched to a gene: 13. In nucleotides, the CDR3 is TGTGCCAGCTCCCTCGAACTAACAGGGGGCGCCGGAAACACCATATATTTT. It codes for CASSLELTGGAGNTIYF.

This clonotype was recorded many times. This chain's CDR3 is CASSQEGNYGYTF. CDR3 coding DNA: TGTGCCAGCAGCCAAGAGGGGAATTATGGCTACACCTTC. V usage is TRBV3-1 and J usage is TRBJ1-2; D is ambiguous. There are 13 residues in the CDR3. Germline V gives CDR1 LGHDT, CDR2 YNNKEL (reference sequence). Between the trimmed V and J ends, which lost 0 bases and 5 bases, there was a span of 7 bases.